These 6 T cell receptor beta chains were sequenced from one sample in a study of T cells after yellow fever vaccination. TCRdb processed the 5' RACE reads anew with MiXCR; each CDR3 protein has one entry. The sample consists of some 340,000 distinct CDR3 sequences, about 10% of them appearing once. This specimen was CD4+ T cells sorted from PBMCs, taken 45 days after the yellow fever booster vaccination. Receptors originate from a man aged 18 to 30 who received the YFV17D yellow fever vaccine.

The genes are TRBV7-2 and TRBJ2-7; D call uncertain. Germline assignment: CDR1 SGHTA and CDR2 FQGNSA. The germline V and J ends were trimmed by 4 bases and 9 bases, with 13 bases remaining between them. The CDR3 covers 12 residues. The chain's CDR3 is CASSSWTARQYF. As DNA, the CDR3 is TGTGCCAGCAGCTCGTGGACCGCTAGGCAGTACTTC.

This clonotype was seen a few times. The V gene is TRBV11-2, the J gene TRBJ2-5, with D tentatively TRBD2 (5 bases). V was shortened by 5 bases and J by 3 bases, with 16 bases between the two germline ends. CDR1 and CDR2 from the germline V gene are SGHAT and FQNNGV. The CDR3 runs to 15 residues. This CDR3 is CASSHDRGSEETQYF. The CDR3 region has the DNA TGTGCCAGCAGCCACGATCGAGGGTCAGAAGAGACCCAGTACTTC.

This clonotype was detected a few times. The chain combines TRBV18 with TRBJ2-3, with D perhaps matching TRBD1 or TRBD2 (5 bases each). Trimming took 3 bases from V and 3 from J, leaving 13 bases between them. The CDR3 runs 15 residues. Germline V CDR1 and CDR2: KGHSH, LQKENI. Here the CDR3 reads CASSPRGRGTDTQYF. CDR3 nucleotides: TGTGCCAGCTCACCTCGGGGCCGAGGGACAGATACGCAGTATTTT.

This clonotype was detected a few times. J is TRBJ2-2 and V is TRBV18, with no clear D. This CDR3 spans 13 amino acids. Germline V gene sequence: CDR1 KGHSH, CDR2 LQKENI. V lost 3 bases to trimming and J lost 2 bases, with 4 bases between them. The DNA for the CDR3 is TGTGCCAGCTCACCTCCCAACACCGGGGAGCTGTTTTTT. This gives the protein CASSPPNTGELFF.

This clonotype was seen a handful of times. The J gene is TRBJ1-1, the V gene TRBV4-3; 8 nucleotides agree with TRBD1. J lost 3 bases, V lost 2 bases, and 2 bases had no gene match. Germline-derived CDR1 and CDR2 are LGHNA and YSLEER. The CDR3 spans 14 residues. The CDR3 DNA sequence: TGCGCCAGCAGCCAATCCAGGGGGCACACTGAAGCTTTCTTT. This codes for CASSQSRGHTEAFF.

CDR3 region: CAIKSSHSGNTIYF. The CDR3 DNA reads as TGTGCCATCAAATCCAGCCACTCTGGAAACACCATATATTTT. The rearrangement links TRBV10-3 to TRBJ1-3; no definite D call. Between the trimmed V and J ends, which lost 7 bases and 0 bases, there was a span of 10 bases. The CDR3 has 14 amino acids. Germline V gives CDR1 ENHRY, CDR2 SYGVKD.